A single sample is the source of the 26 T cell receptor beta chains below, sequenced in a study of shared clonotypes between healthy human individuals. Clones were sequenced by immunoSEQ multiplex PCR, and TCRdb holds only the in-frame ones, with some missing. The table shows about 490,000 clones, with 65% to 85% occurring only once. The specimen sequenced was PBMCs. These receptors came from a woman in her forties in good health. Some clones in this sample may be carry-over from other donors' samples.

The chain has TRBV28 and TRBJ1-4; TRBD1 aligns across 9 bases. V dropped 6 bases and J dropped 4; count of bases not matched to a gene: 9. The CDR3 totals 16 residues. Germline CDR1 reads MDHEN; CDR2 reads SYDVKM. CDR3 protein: CASSLRTGANNEKLFF. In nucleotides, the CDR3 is TGTGCCAGCAGCCTTCGGACAGGGGCGAATAATGAAAAACTGTTTTTT.

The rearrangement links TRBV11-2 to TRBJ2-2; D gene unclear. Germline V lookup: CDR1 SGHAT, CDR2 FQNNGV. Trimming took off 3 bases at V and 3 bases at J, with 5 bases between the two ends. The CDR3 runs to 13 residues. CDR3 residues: CASSFDYTGELFF. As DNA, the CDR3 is TGTGCCAGCAGCTTTGATTACACCGGGGAGCTGTTTTTT.

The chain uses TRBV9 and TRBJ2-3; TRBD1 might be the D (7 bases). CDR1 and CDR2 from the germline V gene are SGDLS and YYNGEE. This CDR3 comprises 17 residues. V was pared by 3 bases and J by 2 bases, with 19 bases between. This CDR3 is CASSESAGQTFTDTQYF. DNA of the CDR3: TGTGCCAGCAGCGAGAGTGCGGGACAGACTTTCACAGATACGCAGTATTTT.

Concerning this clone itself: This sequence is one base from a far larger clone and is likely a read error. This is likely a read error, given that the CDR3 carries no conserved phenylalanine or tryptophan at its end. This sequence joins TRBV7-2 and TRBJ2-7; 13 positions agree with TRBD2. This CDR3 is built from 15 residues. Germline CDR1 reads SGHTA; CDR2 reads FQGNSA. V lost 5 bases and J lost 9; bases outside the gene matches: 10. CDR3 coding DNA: TGTGCCAGCAGCAGCCAGTGGACTAGCGGGAGAGGGCAGTACTCC. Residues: CASSSQWTSGRGQYS.

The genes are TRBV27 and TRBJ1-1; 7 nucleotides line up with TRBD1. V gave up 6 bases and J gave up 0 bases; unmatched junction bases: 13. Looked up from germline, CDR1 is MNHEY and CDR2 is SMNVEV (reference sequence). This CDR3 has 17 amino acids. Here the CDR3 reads CASSARWTGIMNTEAFF. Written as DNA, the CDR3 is TGTGCCAGCAGCGCACGTTGGACAGGAATCATGAACACTGAAGCTTTCTTT.

The CDR3 sequence: CASSQGNSGANVLTF. The CDR3, as DNA: TGTGCCAGCAGTCAAGGGAACTCTGGGGCCAACGTCCTGACTTTC. The chain links TRBV27 to TRBJ2-6; D unclear. This CDR3 region has 15 residues. CDR1 is MNHEY, CDR2 SMNVEV, per germline (reference sequence). V lost 5 bases and J 0 bases, leaving 8 bases between the germline ends.

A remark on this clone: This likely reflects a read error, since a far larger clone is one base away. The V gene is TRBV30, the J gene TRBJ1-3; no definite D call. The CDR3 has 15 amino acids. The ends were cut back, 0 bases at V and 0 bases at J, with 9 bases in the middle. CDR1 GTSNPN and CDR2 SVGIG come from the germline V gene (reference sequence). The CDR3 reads CAWSVCGNSGNTIYF. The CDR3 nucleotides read TGTGCCTGGAGTGTATGTGGGAACTCTGGAAACACCATATATTTT.

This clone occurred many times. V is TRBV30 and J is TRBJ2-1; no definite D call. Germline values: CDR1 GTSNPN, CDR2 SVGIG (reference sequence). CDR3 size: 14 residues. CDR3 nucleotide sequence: TGTGCGCTGCAAAGGCAGAGCTCCTACAATGAGCAGTTCTTC. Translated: CALQRQSSYNEQFF.

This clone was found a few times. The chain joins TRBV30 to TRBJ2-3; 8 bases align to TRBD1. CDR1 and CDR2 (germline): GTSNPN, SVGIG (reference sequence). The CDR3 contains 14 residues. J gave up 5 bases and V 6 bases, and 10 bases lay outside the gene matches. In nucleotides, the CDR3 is TGTGCCTGTCTGCAGGGGGCAGGTGGAGATACGCAGTATTTT. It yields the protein CACLQGAGGDTQYF.

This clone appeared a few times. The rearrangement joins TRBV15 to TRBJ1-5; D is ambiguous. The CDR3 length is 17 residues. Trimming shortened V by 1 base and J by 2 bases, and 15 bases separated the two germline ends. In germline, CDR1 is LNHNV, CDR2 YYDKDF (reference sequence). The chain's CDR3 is CATSRGRLLGGNQPQHF. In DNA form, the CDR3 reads TGTGCCACCAGCAGAGGCCGTCTTCTGGGCGGCAATCAGCCCCAGCATTTT.

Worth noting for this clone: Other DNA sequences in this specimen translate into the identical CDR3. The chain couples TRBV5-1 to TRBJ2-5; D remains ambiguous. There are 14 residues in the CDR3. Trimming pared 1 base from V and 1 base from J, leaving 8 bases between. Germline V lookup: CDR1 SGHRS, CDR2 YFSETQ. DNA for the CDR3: TGCGCCAGCAGCTTGCAAGGTTCCCAAGAGACCCAGTACTTC. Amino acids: CASSLQGSQETQYF.

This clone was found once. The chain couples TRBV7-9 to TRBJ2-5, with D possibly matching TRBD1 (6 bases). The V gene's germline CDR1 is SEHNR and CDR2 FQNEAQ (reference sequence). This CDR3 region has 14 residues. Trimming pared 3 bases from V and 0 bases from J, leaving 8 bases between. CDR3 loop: CASSLAGDQETQYF. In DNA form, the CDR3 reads TGTGCCAGCAGCTTGGCAGGGGACCAAGAGACCCAGTACTTC. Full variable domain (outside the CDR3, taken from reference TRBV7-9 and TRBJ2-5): DTGVSQNPRHKITKRGQNVTFRCDPISEHNRLYWYRQTLGQGPEFLTYFQNEAQLEKSRLLSDRFSAERPKGSFSTLEIQRTEQGDSAMYLCASSLAGDQETQYFGPGTRLLVL.

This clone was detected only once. The DNA for the CDR3 is TGTGCCAGCAGCCCACTAAGACTAGCGGGAGTTGATGAGCAGTACTTC. Its translation is CASSPLRLAGVDEQYF. The chain uses TRBV11-2 and TRBJ2-7, with TRBD2 identical over 12 bases. With V trimmed by 5 bases and J by 7 bases, 12 bases remained unmatched. Germline V gene sequence: CDR1 SGHAT, CDR2 FQNNGV. CDR3 size: 16 residues.

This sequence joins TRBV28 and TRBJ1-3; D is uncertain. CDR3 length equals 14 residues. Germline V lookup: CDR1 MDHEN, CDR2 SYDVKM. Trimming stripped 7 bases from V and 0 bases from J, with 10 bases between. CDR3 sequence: CASIDNRSGNTIYF. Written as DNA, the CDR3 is TGTGCCAGCATCGACAACCGCTCTGGAAACACCATATATTTT. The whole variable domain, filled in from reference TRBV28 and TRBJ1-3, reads DVKVTQSSRYLVKRTGEKVFLECVQDMDHENMFWYRQDPGLGLRLIYFSYDVKMKEKGDIPEGYSVSREKKERFSLILESASTNQTSMYLCASIDNRSGNTIYFGEGSWLTVV.

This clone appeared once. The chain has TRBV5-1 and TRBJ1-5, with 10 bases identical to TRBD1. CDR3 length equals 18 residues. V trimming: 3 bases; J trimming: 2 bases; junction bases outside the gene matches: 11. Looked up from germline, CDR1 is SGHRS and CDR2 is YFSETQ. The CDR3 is CASSSPSGTGVGNQPQHF. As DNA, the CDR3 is TGCGCCAGCAGCTCCCCGAGTGGGACAGGGGTTGGCAATCAGCCCCAGCATTTT.

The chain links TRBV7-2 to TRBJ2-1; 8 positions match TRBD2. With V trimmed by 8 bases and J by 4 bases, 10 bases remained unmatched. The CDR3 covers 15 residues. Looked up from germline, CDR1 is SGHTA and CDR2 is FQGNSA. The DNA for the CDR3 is TGTGCCAGCTCCCGCAGCGGGGGAATATACAATGAGCAGTTCTTC. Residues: CASSRSGGIYNEQFF.

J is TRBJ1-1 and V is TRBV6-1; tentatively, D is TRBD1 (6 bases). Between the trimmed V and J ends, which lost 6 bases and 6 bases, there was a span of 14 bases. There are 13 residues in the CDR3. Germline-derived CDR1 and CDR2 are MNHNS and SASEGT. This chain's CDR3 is CASRALGTSEAFF. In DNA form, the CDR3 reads TGTGCCAGCAGGGCCCTGGGGACATCTGAAGCTTTCTTT.

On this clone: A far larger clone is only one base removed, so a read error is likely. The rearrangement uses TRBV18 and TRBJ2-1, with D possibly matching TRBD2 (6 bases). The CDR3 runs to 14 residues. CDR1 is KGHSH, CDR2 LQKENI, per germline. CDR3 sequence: CASSQSGFDNEQLF. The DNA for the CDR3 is TGTGCCAGCTCACAGAGCGGGTTTGACAATGAGCAGCTCTTC.

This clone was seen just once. Here the CDR3 DNA reads TGTGCCAGCAGCCTGAATAGCGGTGAGAGCACCGGGGAGCTGTTTTTT. It translates to CASSLNSGESTGELFF. V usage is TRBV11-1 and J usage is TRBJ2-2; D may be TRBD2 (6 bases). The V and J ends lost 5 bases and 4 bases respectively, with 17 bases between them. Germline CDR1 reads SGHAT; CDR2 reads FQDESV (reference sequence). This CDR3 has 16 residues.

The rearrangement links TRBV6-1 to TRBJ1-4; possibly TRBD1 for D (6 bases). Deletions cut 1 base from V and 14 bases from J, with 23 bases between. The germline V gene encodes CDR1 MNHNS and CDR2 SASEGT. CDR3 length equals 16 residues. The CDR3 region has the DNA TGTGCCAGCAGTGAAGAACCCCCCCAGGGGAGGGAGGTGCTGTTTTTT. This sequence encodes CASSEEPPQGREVLFF.

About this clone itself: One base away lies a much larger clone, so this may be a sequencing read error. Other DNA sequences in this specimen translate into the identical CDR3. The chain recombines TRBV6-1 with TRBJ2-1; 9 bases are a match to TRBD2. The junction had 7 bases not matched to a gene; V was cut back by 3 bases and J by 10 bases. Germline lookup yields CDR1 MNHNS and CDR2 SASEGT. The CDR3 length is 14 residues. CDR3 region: CASSDELAGHEQFF. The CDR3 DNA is TGTGCCAGCAGTGATGAACTAGCGGGCCACGAGCAGTTCTTC.

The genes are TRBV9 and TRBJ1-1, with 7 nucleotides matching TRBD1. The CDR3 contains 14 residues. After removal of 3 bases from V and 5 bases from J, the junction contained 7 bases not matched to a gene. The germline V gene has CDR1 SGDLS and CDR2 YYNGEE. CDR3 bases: TGTGCCAGCAGCGAGGCCCCAGGGGGGACTGAAGCTTTCTTT. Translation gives CASSEAPGGTEAFF.

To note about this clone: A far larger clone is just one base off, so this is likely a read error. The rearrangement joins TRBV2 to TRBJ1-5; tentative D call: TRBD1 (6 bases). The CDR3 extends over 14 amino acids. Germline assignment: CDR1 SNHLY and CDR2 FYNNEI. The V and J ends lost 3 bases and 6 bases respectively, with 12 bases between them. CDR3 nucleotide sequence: TGTGCCAGCAGTGATGGCGGGGGCGGTCAGCCCCAGCATTTT. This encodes CASSDGGGGQPQHF.

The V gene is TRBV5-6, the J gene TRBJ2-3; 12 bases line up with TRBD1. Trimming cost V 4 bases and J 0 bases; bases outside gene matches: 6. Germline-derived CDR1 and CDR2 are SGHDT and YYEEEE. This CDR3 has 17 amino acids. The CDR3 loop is CASSRDRGRQSTDTQYF. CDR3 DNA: TGTGCCAGCAGCCGGGACAGGGGGCGTCAAAGCACAGATACGCAGTATTTT. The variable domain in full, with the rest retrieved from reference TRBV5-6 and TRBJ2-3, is DAGVTQSPTHLIKTRGQQVTLRCSPKSGHDTVSWYQQALGQGPQFIFQYYEEEERQRGNFPDRFSGHQFPNYSSELNVNALLLGDSALYLCASSRDRGRQSTDTQYFGPGTRLTVL.

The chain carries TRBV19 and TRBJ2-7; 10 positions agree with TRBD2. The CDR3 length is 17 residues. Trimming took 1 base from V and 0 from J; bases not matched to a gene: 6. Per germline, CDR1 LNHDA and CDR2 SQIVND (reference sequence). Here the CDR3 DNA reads TGTGCCAGTAGTATAGGCCCGGGACTAGCGAACTCCTACGAGCAGTACTTC. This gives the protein CASSIGPGLANSYEQYF.

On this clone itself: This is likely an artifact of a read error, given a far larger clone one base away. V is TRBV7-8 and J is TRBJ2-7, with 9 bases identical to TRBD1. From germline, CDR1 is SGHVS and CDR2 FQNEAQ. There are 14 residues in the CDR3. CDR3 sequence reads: CASSTYRGRYEKYF. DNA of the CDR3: TGTGCCAGCAGCACCTACAGGGGGCGTTACGAGAAGTACTTC.